The rows below give T cell receptor beta chains drawn from one sample of a study of HIV-infected patients and healthy controls. TCRdb ran MiXCR on the 5' RACE reads and lists one entry per CDR3 protein. Among about 67,000 distinct CDR3 sequences listed, about 16% were seen once. The sample taken for sequencing was CD4+ T cells from blood. These receptors were taken from a human donor in good health. Both conserved end residues are part of each CDR3. A D gene is named only where the DNA matches it firmly. Clone size appears in some rows only: once, few, many, or a class for an expanded clone.

V gene	D gene	clone size	J gene	CDR3 protein	CDR3 DNA
TRBV18	TRBD2	few	TRBJ2-3	CASSPRIGLASPDTQYF	TGTGCCAGCTCACCACGAATAGGACTAGCCTCCCCAGATACGCAGTATTTT
TRBV11-2	TRBD1	.	TRBJ2-7	CASSRDSQGGQYF	TGTGCCAGCAGCCGGGACAGCCAAGGCGGGCAGTACTTC
TRBV18	.	few	TRBJ1-3	CASSPPIGNTIYF	TGTGCCAGCTCACCACCCATCGGAAACACCATATATTTT
TRBV2	TRBD2	many	TRBJ2-1	CASEGRGSYNEQFF	TGTGCCAGCGAAGGGAGGGGCTCCTACAATGAGCAGTTCTTC
TRBV28	TRBD1	.	TRBJ1-4	CASSTPGGTNEKLFF	TGTGCCAGCAGCACACCAGGGGGAACTAATGAAAAACTGTTTTTT
TRBV12-3/TRBV12-4	.	few	TRBJ2-1	CASSLQGRTTYNEQFF	TGTGCCAGCAGTTTACAGGGGCGTACCACCTACAATGAGCAGTTCTTC
TRBV6-5	TRBD1	few	TRBJ1-3	CASSYRQGRNTIYF	TGTGCCAGCAGTTATAGACAGGGGCGAAACACCATATATTTT
TRBV14	.	.	TRBJ2-5	CASSQGQGLQETQYF	TGTGCCAGCAGCCAAGGGCAAGGCTTACAAGAGACCCAGTACTTC
TRBV20-1	TRBD1	few	TRBJ1-5	CSAGKGAESNQPQHF	TGCAGTGCAGGAAAGGGGGCGGAGAGCAATCAGCCCCAGCATTTT
TRBV10-3	.	.	TRBJ1-4	CATADATNEKLFF	TGTGCCACAGCAGACGCAACTAATGAAAAACTGTTTTTT
TRBV7-9	.	.	TRBJ1-3	CASRGTGLSSGNTIYF	TGTGCCAGCAGAGGCACCGGGCTCAGCTCTGGAAACACCATATATTTT
TRBV6-2/TRBV6-3	TRBD2	.	TRBJ2-1	CASSPGTSGGRRGFF	TGTGCCAGCAGCCCCGGGACTAGCGGGGGCCGTAGAGGATTCTTC
TRBV7-2	TRBD1	few	TRBJ2-5	CASTPNPQGDGKTQYF	TGTGCCAGCACCCCAAATCCACAGGGGGATGGGAAGACCCAGTACTTC
TRBV5-5	.	.	TRBJ1-4	CASSSPDSSQDNALMKNCFF	.
TRBV5-1	.	.	TRBJ1-2	CASSQDRDTIRNYGYTF	TGCGCCAGCAGCCAGGACCGGGACACAATTCGAAACTATGGCTACACCTTC
TRBV7-2	.	few	TRBJ1-1	CASQFPTGFAEAFF	TGTGCCAGCCAATTCCCAACAGGGTTCGCTGAAGCTTTCTTT
TRBV14	.	many	TRBJ2-7	CASSQNRLTYEQYF	TGTGCCAGCAGCCAGAACCGGCTTACCTACGAGCAGTACTTC
TRBV5-1	.	few	TRBJ2-5	CASDTGGGEETQYF	TGCGCCAGCGACACAGGGGGAGGGGAGGAGACCCAGTACTTC
TRBV7-9	TRBD1	many	TRBJ1-5	CASSLTGIQPQHF	TGTGCCAGCAGCTTGACAGGGATCCAGCCCCAGCATTTT
TRBV19	.	few	TRBJ1-1	CASPSGQGKAFF	TGTGCCAGCCCGAGCGGGCAGGGAAAAGCTTTCTTT
TRBV4-1	.	.	TRBJ2-1	CASSQAHNEQFF	TGCGCCAGCAGCCAAGCCCACAATGAGCAGTTCTTC
TRBV7-8	TRBD2	few	TRBJ2-3	CASSPGTTSGAGDTQYF	TGTGCCAGCAGCCCCGGAACTACTAGCGGGGCAGGAGATACGCAGTATTTT
TRBV5-5	.	.	TRBJ2-5	CASSLTARTVGTQYF	TGTGCCAGCAGCTTGACAGCCCGGACAGTCGGGACCCAGTACTTC
TRBV21-1	.	many	TRBJ1-5	CASSPPGQDLWSNQPQHF	TGTGCCAGCAGCCCGCCGGGACAGGATTTATGGAGCAATCAGCCCCAGCATTTT
TRBV11-1	.	.	TRBJ1-1	CASSPFKWRTEAFF	TGTGCCAGCAGCCCCTTTAAGTGGAGGACTGAAGCTTTCTTT
TRBV20-1	.	few	TRBJ2-3	CSARDRGGLAPDTQYF	TGCAGTGCTAGAGATAGGGGTGGGCTAGCCCCAGATACGCAGTATTTT
TRBV18	TRBD2	.	TRBJ2-1	CASSPSMEGGPSGFF	TGTGCCAGCTCACCGTCGATGGAGGGAGGGCCTTCTGGGTTCTTC
TRBV5-4	.	.	TRBJ2-1	CASSFTGHEQFF	TGTGCCAGCAGCTTTACAGGTCATGAGCAGTTCTTC
TRBV7-9	.	.	TRBJ2-1	CASRLAGTGKGVQFF	TGTGCCAGCAGGTTAGCGGGGACAGGGAAAGGTGTGCAGTTCTTC